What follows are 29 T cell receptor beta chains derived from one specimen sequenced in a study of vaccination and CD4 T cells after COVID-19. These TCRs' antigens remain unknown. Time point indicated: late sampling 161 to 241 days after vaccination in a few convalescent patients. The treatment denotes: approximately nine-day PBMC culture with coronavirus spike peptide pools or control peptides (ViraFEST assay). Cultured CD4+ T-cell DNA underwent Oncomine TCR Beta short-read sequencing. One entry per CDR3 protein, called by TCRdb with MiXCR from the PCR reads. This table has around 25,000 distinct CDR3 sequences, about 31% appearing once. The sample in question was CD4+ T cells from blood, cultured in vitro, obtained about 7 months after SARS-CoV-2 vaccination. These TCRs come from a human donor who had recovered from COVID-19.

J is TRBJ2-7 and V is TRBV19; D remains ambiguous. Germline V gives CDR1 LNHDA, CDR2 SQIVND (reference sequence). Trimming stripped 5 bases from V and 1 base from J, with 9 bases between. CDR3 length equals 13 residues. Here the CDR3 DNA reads TGTGCCAGTAGTCAAGCGTTATCCTACGAGCAGTACTTC. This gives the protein CASSQALSYEQYF.

The DNA for the CDR3 is TGTGCCCACCGGGGCGGGCGGGGGGCAGATACGCAGTATTTT. Translated: CAHRGGRGADTQYF. V gene TRBV28 combines with J gene TRBJ2-3; 8 bases map to TRBD2. The CDR3 runs 14 residues. The germline V gene has CDR1 MDHEN and CDR2 SYDVKM. V lost 11 bases to trimming and J lost 4 bases; unmatched junction nucleotides: 11.

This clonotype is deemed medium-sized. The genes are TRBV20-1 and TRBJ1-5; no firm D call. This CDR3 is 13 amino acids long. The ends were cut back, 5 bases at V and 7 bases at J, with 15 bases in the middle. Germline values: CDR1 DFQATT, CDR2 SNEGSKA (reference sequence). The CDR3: CSADPLEGQPQHF. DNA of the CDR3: TGCAGTGCTGACCCTTTGGAGGGACAGCCCCAGCATTTT.

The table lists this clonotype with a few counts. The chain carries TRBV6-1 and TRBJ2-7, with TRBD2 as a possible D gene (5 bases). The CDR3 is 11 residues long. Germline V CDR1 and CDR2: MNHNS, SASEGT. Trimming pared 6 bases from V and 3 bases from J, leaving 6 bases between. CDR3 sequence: CASRSGYEQYF. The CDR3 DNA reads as TGTGCCAGCAGAAGCGGCTACGAGCAGTACTTC.

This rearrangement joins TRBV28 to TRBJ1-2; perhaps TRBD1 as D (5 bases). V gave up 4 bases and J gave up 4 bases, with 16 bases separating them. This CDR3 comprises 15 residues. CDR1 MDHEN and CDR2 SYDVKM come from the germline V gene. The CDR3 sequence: CASSSPGGARYGYTF. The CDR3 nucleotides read TGTGCCAGCAGTTCTCCGGGTGGGGCGCGCTATGGCTACACCTTC.

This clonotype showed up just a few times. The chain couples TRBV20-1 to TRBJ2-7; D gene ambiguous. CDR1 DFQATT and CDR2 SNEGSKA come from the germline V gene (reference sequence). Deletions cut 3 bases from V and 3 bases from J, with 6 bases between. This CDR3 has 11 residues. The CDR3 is CSASKYYEQYF. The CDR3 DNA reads TGCAGTGCTAGCAAATACTACGAGCAGTACTTC.

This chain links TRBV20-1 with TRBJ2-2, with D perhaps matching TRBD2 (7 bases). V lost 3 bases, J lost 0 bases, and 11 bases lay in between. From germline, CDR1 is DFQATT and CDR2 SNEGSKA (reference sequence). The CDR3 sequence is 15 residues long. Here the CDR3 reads CSASGGGANTGELFF. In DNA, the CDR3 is TGCAGTGCTAGTGGCGGGGGCGCGAACACCGGGGAGCTGTTTTTT.

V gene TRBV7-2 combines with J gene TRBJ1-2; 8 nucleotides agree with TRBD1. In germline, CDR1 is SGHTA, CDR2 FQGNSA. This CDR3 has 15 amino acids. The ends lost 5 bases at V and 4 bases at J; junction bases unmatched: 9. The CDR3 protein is CASSPQGAMGYGYTF. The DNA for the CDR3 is TGTGCCAGCAGCCCCCAGGGGGCGATGGGCTATGGCTACACCTTC.

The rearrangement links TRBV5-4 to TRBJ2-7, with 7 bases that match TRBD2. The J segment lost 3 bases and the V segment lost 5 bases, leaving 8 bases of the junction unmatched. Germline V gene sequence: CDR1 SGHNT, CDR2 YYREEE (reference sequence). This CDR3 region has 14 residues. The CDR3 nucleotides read TGTGCCAGCAGACCGGGACTAAGCAACTACGAGCAGTACTTC. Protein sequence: CASRPGLSNYEQYF.

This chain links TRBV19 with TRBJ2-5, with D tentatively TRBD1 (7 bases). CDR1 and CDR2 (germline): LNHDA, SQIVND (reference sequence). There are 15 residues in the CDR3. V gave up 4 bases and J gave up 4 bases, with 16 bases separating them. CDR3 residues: CASSTYGQGGETQYF. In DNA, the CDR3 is TGTGCCAGTAGTACATACGGGCAGGGGGGAGAGACCCAGTACTTC.

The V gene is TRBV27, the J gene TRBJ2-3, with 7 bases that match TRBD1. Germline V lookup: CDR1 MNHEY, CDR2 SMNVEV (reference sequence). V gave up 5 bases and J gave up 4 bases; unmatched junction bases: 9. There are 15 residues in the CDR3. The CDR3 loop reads CASSPRNRGPDTQYF. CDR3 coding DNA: TGTGCCAGCAGTCCGAGGAACAGGGGCCCAGATACGCAGTATTTT.

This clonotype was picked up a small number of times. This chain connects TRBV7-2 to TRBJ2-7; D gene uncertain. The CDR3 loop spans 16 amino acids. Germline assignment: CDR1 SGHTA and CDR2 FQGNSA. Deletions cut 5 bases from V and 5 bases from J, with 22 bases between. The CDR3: CASSLPKGSSLDEQYF. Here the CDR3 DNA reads TGTGCCAGCAGCCTACCCAAGGGTAGCTCCTTGGACGAGCAGTACTTC.

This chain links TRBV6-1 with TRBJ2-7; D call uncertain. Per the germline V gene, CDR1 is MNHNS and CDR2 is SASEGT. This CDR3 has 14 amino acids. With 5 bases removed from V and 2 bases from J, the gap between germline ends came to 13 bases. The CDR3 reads CASSTDLVTYEQYF. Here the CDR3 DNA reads TGTGCCAGCAGTACAGACTTAGTTACCTACGAGCAGTACTTC.

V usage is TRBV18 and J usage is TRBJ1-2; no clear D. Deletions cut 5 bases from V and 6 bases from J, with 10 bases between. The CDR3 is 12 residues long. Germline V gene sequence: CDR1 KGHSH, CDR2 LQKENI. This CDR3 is CASSGKGDGYTF. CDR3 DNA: TGTGCCAGCTCAGGGAAGGGTGATGGCTACACCTTC.

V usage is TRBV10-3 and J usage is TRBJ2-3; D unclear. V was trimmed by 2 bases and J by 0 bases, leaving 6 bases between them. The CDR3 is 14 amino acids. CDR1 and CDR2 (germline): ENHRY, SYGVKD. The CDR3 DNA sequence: TGTGCCATCAGTGAGCGACCTAGCACAGATACGCAGTATTTT. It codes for CAISERPSTDTQYF.

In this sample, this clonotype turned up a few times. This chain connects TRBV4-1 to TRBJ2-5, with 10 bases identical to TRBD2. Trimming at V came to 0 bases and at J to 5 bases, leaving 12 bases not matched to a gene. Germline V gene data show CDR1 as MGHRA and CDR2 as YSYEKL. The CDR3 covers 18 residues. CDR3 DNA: TGCGCCAGCAGCCAAGATTCCTTTTCAGCGGGAGGGGCGGAGACCCAGTACTTC. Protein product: CASSQDSFSAGGAETQYF.

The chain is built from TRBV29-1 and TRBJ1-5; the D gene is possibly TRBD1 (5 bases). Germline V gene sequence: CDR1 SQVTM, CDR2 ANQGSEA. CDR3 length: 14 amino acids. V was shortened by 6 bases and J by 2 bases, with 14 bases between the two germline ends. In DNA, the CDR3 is TGCAGCGTGGTCTGGGGCTTGGGCAATCAGCCCCAGCATTTT. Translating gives CSVVWGLGNQPQHF.

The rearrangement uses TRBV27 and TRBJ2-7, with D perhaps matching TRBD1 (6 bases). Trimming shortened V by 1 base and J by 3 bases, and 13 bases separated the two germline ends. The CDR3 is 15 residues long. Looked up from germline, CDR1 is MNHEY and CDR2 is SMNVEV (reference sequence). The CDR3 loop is CASSLLDRFVYEQYF. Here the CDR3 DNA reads TGTGCCAGCAGTTTATTAGACAGGTTCGTCTACGAGCAGTACTTC.

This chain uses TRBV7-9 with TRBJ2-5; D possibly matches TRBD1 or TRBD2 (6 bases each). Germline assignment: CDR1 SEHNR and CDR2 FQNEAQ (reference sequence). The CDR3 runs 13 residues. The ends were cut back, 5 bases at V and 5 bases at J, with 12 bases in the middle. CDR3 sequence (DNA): TGTGCCAGCAGCCACGGAGGGGGGGAGACCCAGTACTTC. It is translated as CASSHGGGETQYF.

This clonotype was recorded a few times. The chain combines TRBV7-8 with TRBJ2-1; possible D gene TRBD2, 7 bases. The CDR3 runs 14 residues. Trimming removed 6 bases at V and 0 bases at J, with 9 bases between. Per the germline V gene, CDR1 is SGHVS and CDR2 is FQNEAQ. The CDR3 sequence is CASRGGGSYNEQFF. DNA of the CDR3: TGTGCCAGCAGAGGGGGGGGCTCCTACAATGAGCAGTTCTTC. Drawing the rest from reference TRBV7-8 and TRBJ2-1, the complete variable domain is GAGVSQSPRYKVAKRGQDVALRCDPISGHVSLFWYQQALGQGPEFLTYFQNEAQLDKSGLPSDRFFAERPEGSVSTLKIQRTQQEDSAVYLCASRGGGSYNEQFFGPGTRLTVL.

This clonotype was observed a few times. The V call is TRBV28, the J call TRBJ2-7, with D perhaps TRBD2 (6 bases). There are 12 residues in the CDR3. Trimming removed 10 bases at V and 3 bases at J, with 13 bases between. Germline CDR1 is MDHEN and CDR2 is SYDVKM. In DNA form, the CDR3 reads TGTGCCACCGCGGGGACGGTCTACGAGCAGTACTTC. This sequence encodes CATAGTVYEQYF.

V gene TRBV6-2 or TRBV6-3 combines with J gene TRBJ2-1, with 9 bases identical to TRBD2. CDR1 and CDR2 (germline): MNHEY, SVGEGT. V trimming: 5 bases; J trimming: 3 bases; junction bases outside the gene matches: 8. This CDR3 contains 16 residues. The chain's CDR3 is CASSRLTSGYYNEQFF. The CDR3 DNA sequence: TGTGCCAGCAGTAGGTTGACTAGCGGTTACTACAATGAGCAGTTCTTC.

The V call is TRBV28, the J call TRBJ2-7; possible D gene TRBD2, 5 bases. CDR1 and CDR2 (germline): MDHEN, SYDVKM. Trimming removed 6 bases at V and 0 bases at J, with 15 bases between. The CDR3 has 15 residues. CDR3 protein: CASRTTRSSSYEQYF. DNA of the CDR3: TGTGCCAGCAGGACCACTAGGAGTTCCTCCTACGAGCAGTACTTC.

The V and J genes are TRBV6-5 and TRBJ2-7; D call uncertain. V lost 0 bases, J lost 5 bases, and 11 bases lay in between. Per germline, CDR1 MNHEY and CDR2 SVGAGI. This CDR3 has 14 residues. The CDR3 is CASSYSTDSDEQYF. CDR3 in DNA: TGTGCCAGCAGTTACTCGACCGACTCGGACGAGCAGTACTTC.

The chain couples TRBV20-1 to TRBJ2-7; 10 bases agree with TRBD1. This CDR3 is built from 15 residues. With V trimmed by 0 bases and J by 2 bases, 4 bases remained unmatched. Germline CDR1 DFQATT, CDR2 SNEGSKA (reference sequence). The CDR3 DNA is TGCAGTGCTAGAGATCTGGGGACAGGGGCCTACGAGCAGTACTTC. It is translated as CSARDLGTGAYEQYF.

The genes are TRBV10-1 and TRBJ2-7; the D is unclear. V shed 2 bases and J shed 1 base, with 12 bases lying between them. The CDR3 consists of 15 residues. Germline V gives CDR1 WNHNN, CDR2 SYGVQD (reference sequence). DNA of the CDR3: TGCGCCAGCAGTGAGCCCGTTACCCCTTCCTACGAGCAGTACTTC. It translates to CASSEPVTPSYEQYF.

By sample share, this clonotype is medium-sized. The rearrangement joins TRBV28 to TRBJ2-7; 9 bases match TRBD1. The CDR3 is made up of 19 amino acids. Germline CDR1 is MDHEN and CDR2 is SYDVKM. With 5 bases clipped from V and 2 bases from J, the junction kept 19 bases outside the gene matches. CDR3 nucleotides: TGTGCCAGCAGTCCGACAGGGGGGATGTTTAGGACTAGACCCTACGAGCAGTACTTC. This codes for CASSPTGGMFRTRPYEQYF. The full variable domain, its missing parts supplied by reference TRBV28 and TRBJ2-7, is DVKVTQSSRYLVKRTGEKVFLECVQDMDHENMFWYRQDPGLGLRLIYFSYDVKMKEKGDIPEGYSVSREKKERFSLILESASTNQTSMYLCASSPTGGMFRTRPYEQYFGPGTRLTVT.

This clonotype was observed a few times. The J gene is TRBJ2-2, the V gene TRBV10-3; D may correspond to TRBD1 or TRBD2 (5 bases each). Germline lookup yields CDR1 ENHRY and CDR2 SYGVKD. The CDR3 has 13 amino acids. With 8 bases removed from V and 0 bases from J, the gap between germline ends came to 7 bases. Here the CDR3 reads CAIGTANTGELFF. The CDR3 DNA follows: TGTGCCATCGGGACGGCGAACACCGGGGAGCTGTTTTTT.

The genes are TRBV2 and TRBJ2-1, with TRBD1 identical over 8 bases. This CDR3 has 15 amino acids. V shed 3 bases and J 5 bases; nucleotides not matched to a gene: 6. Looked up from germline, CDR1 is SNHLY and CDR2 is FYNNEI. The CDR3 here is CASSDDRGPNNEQFF. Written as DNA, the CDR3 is TGTGCCAGCAGTGATGACAGGGGACCTAACAATGAGCAGTTCTTC.